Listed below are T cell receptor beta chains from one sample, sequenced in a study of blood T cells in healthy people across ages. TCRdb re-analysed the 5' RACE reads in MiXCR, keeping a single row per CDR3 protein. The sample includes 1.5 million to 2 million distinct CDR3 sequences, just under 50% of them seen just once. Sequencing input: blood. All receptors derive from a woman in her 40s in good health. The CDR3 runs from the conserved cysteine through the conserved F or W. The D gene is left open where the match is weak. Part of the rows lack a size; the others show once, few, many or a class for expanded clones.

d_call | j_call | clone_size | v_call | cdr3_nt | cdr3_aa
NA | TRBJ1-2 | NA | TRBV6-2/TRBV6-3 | TGTGCCAGCGCCAGGGCTAATTTCCTTGGCTACACCTTC | CASARANFLGYTF
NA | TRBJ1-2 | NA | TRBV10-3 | TGTGCCATCAGTGAACTGGCTGACGGCTACACCTTC | CAISELADGYTF
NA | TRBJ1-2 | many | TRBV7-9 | TGTGCCAGCAGCTTACAGGAGTATGGCTACACCTTC | CASSLQEYGYTF
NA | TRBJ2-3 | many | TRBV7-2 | TGTGCCAGCAGCTTAGATCCAGGGCGGACAGATACGCAGTATTTT | CASSLDPGRTDTQYF
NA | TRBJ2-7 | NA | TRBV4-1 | TGCGCCAGCAGCCCGGACTTGGCGGGGGCTGAGTACGAGCAGTACTTC | CASSPDLAGAEYEQYF
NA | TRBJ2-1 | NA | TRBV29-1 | TGCAGCGTTGCTCCCAGGAGCAACAATGAGCAGTTCTTC | CSVAPRSNNEQFF
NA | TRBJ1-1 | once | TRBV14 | TGTGCCAGCAGCCAAGGTGGGGGAACACTGAACACTGAAGCTTTCTTT | CASSQGGGTLNTEAFF
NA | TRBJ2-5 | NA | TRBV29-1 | TGCAGCGTTAAATACTCCGGAGAGACCCAGTACTTC | CSVKYSGETQYF
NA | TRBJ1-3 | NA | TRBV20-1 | TGCAGTGCTAGACGAGCCTCTGGAAACACCATATATTTT | CSARRASGNTIYF
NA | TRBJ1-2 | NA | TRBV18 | TGTGCCAGCTCACCACGGACTACAGGGAATGGCTACACCTTC | CASSPRTTGNGYTF
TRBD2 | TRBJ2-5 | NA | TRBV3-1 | TGTGCCAGCAGCCGCAGCGGGGGGGCCTTTGAGACCCAGTACTTC | CASSRSGGAFETQYF
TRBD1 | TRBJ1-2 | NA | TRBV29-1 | TGCAGCGCACTACTACAGGGGTCGCAAGGCCACACCTTC | CSALLQGSQGHTF
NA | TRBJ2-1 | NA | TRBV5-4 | TGTGCCAGCAGCTTGGGACGGCAGGGGAACAATGAGCAGTTCTTC | CASSLGRQGNNEQFF
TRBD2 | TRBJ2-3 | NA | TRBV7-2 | TGTGCCAGCAAAGACGGACTAGCTCGTCACGATACGCAGTATTTT | CASKDGLARHDTQYF
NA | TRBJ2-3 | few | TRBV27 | TGTGCCAGCAGTTTAGGTGGTGGGGTGGGTACAGATACGCAGTATTTT | CASSLGGGVGTDTQYF
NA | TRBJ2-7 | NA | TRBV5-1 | TGCGCCAGCAGCTGGCTGGGGGCCTCCTACGAGCAGTACTTC | CASSWLGASYEQYF
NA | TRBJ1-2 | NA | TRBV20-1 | TGCAGTGCTAGAGATGAGGGGGGCACTACTTATGGCTACACCTTC | CSARDEGGTTYGYTF
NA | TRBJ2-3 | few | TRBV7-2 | TGTGCCAGCAGCTTAGCGCCCAACACAGATACGCAGTATTTT | CASSLAPNTDTQYF
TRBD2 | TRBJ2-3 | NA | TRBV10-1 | TGCGCCAGCAGGCCAGGACTAGCGGGGGGAACAGATACGCAGTATTTT | CASRPGLAGGTDTQYF
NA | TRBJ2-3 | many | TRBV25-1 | TGTGCCAGCAGTGAATCCTGTACGCAGTATTTT | CASSESCTQYF
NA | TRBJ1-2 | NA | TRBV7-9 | TGTGCCAGCAGCCCCCCCGTTCTGCAGATTACTATCGACTATGGCTACACCTTC | CASSPPVLQITIDYGYTF
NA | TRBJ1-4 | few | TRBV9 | TGTGCCAGCAGCGTAGAATGGGCCCCAACAGGGACTGAAAAACTGTTTTTT | CASSVEWAPTGTEKLFF
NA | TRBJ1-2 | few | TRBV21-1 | TGTGCCAGCAGCATCCGACAGGGACACTATGGCTACACCTTC | CASSIRQGHYGYTF
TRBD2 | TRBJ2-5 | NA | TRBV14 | TGTGCCTCGGGGGGGTGGGGGTCCTACAATGAGCAGTACTTC | CASGGWGSYNEQYF
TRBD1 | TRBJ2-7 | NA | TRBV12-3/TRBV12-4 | TGTGCCAGCAGTATTGGACAGGGGATATACGAGCAGTACTTC | CASSIGQGIYEQYF
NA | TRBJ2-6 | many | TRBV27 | TGTGCCAGCAGTTTATGGGGCTCTGGGGCCAACGTCCTGACTTTC | CASSLWGSGANVLTF